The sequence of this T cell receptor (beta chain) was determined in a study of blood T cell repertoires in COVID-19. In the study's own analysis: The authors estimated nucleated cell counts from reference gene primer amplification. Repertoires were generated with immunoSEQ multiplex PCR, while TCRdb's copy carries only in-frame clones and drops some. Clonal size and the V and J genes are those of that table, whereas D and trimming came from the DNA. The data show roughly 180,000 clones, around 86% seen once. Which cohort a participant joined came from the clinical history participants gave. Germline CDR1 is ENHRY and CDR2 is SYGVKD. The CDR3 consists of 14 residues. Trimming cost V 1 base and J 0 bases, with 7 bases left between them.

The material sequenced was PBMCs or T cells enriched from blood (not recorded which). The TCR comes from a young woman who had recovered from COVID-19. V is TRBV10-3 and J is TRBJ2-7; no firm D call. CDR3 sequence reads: CAISEYYSSYEQYF. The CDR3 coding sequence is TGTGCCATCAGTGAGTATTATAGCTCCTACGAGCAGTACTTC.